One sample yielded the 23 T cell receptor beta chains listed below, sequenced in a study of blood T cells in healthy people across ages. Sample-barcoded 5' priming and a J-beta primer mix drove a second PCR of 7 to 11 cycles. TCRdb re-called the 5' RACE reads through MiXCR, storing one row per CDR3 protein. The table lists approximately 810,000 distinct CDR3 sequences, around 26% of them singletons. The sequenced sample consisted of blood. The source is an elderly woman in good health.

Regarding this clonotype: Given a much more abundant clone one base away, this may be a read error. The V call is TRBV28, the J call TRBJ2-1, with TRBD2 identical over 10 bases. The CDR3 is made up of 14 amino acids. The germline gives CDR1 MDHEN, CDR2 SYDVKM. The CDR3 loop is CTSRSGGAIFEQFF. The CDR3 nucleotides read TGTACCAGCAGAAGCGGGGGGGCAATATTTGAGCAGTTCTTC.

For this clonotype: A clone one base away is much larger, so this may be a read error. The chain uses TRBV7-2 and TRBJ2-5; no clear D gene. CDR3 length: 13 residues. Germline lookup yields CDR1 SGHTA and CDR2 FQGNSA. The CDR3 bases are TGTGCCAGCAGCTCACCGTACCAAGAGGCCCAGTACTTC. Translated, it gives CASSSPYQEAQYF.

V usage is TRBV4-3 and J usage is TRBJ2-7; 12 positions match TRBD1. The V gene end was trimmed by 0 bases and the J gene end by 6 bases; junction bases not matched to a gene: 3. The germline V gene has CDR1 LGHNA and CDR2 YSLEER. The CDR3 has 15 amino acids. The CDR3 spells CASSQDGTGGGEQYF. CDR3 DNA sequence: TGCGCCAGCAGCCAAGACGGGACAGGGGGCGGCGAGCAGTACTTC.

This clonotype has a count of ten or more. The chain has TRBV14 and TRBJ2-1; 9 nucleotides line up with TRBD2. Germline V gene lookup returns CDR1 SGHDN and CDR2 FVKESK. V trimming: 1 base; J trimming: 4 bases; junction bases outside the gene matches: 5. CDR3 length: 16 amino acids. CDR3 region: CASSQGGSGGYNEQFF. The CDR3 DNA sequence: TGTGCCAGCAGCCAAGGGGGTAGCGGGGGATACAATGAGCAGTTCTTC.

The rearrangement uses TRBV15 and TRBJ2-3, with D tentatively TRBD2 (5 bases). The V gene lost 1 base and the J gene lost 4 bases, with 15 bases spanning the gap. Germline V gene sequence: CDR1 LNHNV, CDR2 YYDKDF (reference sequence). The CDR3 covers 16 residues. The CDR3: CATSRVGGGGADTQYF. The CDR3, as DNA: TGTGCCACCAGCAGAGTCGGCGGAGGTGGGGCAGATACGCAGTATTTT.

In its sample, this clonotype was seen once. This chain links TRBV6-5 with TRBJ2-7; TRBD2 agrees at 7 bases. With 11 bases clipped from V and 2 bases from J, the junction kept 15 bases outside the gene matches. This CDR3 region has 15 residues. Germline V gene sequence: CDR1 MNHEY, CDR2 SVGAGI. The CDR3 protein is CAGNRGGSPAYEQYF. CDR3 DNA sequence: TGTGCCGGCAACCGGGGAGGGAGTCCAGCCTACGAGCAGTACTTC.

This clonotype was observed at least ten times. The gene calls are TRBV24-1 and TRBJ2-1; 12 nucleotides align to TRBD1. The V segment lost 4 bases and the J segment 7 bases; nucleotides outside the gene matches: 7. CDR3 length: 16 residues. From germline, CDR1 is KGHDR and CDR2 SFDVKD. The CDR3 DNA sequence: TGTGCCACCAGTGACACCGGGACAGGGGGCTTTAATGAGCAGTTCTTC. As protein: CATSDTGTGGFNEQFF.

This clonotype showed up many times. V usage is TRBV6-5 and J usage is TRBJ1-2, with D perhaps matching TRBD1 (6 bases). Per the germline V gene, CDR1 is MNHEY and CDR2 is SVGAGI. V was pared by 4 bases and J by 5 bases, with 26 bases between. The CDR3 loop spans 18 amino acids. This CDR3 reads CASSSASGVAGGAYGYTF. The CDR3 bases are TGTGCCAGCAGTTCAGCCTCGGGGGTCGCGGGGGGCGCTTATGGCTACACCTTC.

With respect to this clonotype: A single base separates this from a much larger clone, so it may be a read error. The rearrangement joins TRBV5-6 to TRBJ1-5; unclear D gene. The CDR3 covers 13 residues. Germline CDR1 is SGHDT and CDR2 is YYEEEE. The CDR3 sequence is CAGSDRSNQPQHF. The CDR3 nucleotides are TGTGCCGGCAGCGACCGCTCCAATCAGCCCCAGCATTTT.

V gene TRBV25-1 combines with J gene TRBJ1-2; D is unclear. CDR3 length: 11 residues. V lost 1 base and J 7 bases, leaving 4 bases between the germline ends. The V gene's germline CDR1 is MGHDK and CDR2 SYGVNS. CDR3 nucleotide sequence: TGTGCCAGCAGTGAATTGTTTGGCTACACCTTC. This gives the protein CASSELFGYTF.

This clonotype has only a few counts. The chain recombines TRBV6-5 with TRBJ1-2, with 8 bases fitting TRBD1. V gave up 6 bases and J gave up 0 bases; unmatched junction bases: 6. Germline V CDR1 and CDR2: MNHEY, SVGAGI. There are 15 residues in the CDR3. CDR3 sequence: CASRRTGQTNYGYTF. In nucleotides, the CDR3 is TGTGCCAGCAGACGGACAGGGCAAACTAACTATGGCTACACCTTC.

On this clonotype: A junction boundary mismatches the germline segment, possibly from a read error. The chain is built from TRBV18 and TRBJ2-7; TRBD1 matches 7 bases. The CDR3 runs to 14 residues. The germline V gene encodes CDR1 KGHSH and CDR2 LQKENI. CDR3 nucleotides: TGTGCCAGCTCACCGAGACAGGGTACCTACGGGCAGTACTTC. Translating it yields CASSPRQGTYGQYF.

This clonotype was detected a few times. The genes are TRBV20-1 and TRBJ1-5, with a weak D call TRBD1 (6 bases). Trimming shortened V by 3 bases and J by 1 base, and 16 bases separated the two germline ends. There are 16 residues in the CDR3. Per germline, CDR1 DFQATT and CDR2 SNEGSKA (reference sequence). CDR3 sequence: CSARVIGQGSNQPQHF. CDR3 sequence (DNA): TGCAGTGCTAGGGTAATTGGGCAGGGGAGCAATCAGCCCCAGCATTTT.

V is TRBV28 and J is TRBJ1-5; D is possibly TRBD1 (5 bases). Looked up from germline, CDR1 is MDHEN and CDR2 is SYDVKM. CDR3 length equals 15 residues. Trimming took off 5 bases at V and 1 base at J, with 12 bases between the two ends. CDR3 loop: CASSPRWGSNQPQHF. In DNA form, the CDR3 reads TGTGCCAGCAGTCCCCGATGGGGGAGCAATCAGCCCCAGCATTTT. Complete variable domain (other parts from reference TRBV28 and TRBJ1-5): DVKVTQSSRYLVKRTGEKVFLECVQDMDHENMFWYRQDPGLGLRLIYFSYDVKMKEKGDIPEGYSVSREKKERFSLILESASTNQTSMYLCASSPRWGSNQPQHFGDGTRLSIL.

V is TRBV5-1 and J is TRBJ2-7, with TRBD1 identical over 9 bases. Germline V gene lookup returns CDR1 SGHRS and CDR2 YFSETQ. CDR3 length: 14 residues. V gave up 3 bases and J gave up 4 bases; unmatched junction bases: 5. For the CDR3, the DNA is TGCGCCAGCAGCTGGGTGGGACAGGGATACGAGCAGTACTTC. Its translation: CASSWVGQGYEQYF.

In the case of this clonotype: This clone may be a read error of a much larger clone one base away. The chain is built from TRBV18 and TRBJ2-1; D ambiguous. The V and J ends lost 0 bases and 13 bases respectively, with 19 bases between them. The CDR3 has 15 amino acids. CDR1 and CDR2 from the germline V gene are KGHSH and LQKENI. CDR3 sequence (DNA): TGTGCCAGCTCACCACCCTCGCGTGCCCAGGAGACCCAGTTCTTC. Protein sequence: CASSPPSRAQETQFF. The full variable domain, in which reference TRBV18 and TRBJ2-1 provide the parts outside the CDR3, is NAGVMQNPRHLVRRRGQEARLRCSPMKGHSHVYWYRQLPEEGLKFMVYLQKENIIDESGMPKERFSAEFPKEGPSILRIQQVVRGDSAAYFCASSPPSRAQETQFFGPGTRLTVL.

About this clonotype: This may stem from a read error, because a much larger clone lies one nucleotide away. This sequence joins TRBV12-3 or TRBV12-4 and TRBJ1-2; D may be TRBD1 (6 bases). The CDR3 spans 13 residues. The CDR3: CASSFYQGYGYIF. In nucleotides, the CDR3 is TGTGCCAGCAGTTTCTATCAGGGGTATGGCTACATCTTC.

This clonotype was picked up many times. The rearrangement joins TRBV9 to TRBJ2-3; 9 bases agree with TRBD2. With V trimmed by 0 bases and J by 0 bases, 5 bases remained unmatched. The germline V gene has CDR1 SGDLS and CDR2 YYNGEE. This CDR3 region has 17 residues. The CDR3 reads CASSVGVRGGSTDTQYF. The CDR3 DNA is TGTGCCAGCAGCGTAGGGGTGCGGGGGGGGAGCACAGATACGCAGTATTTT.

This clonotype was seen ten or more times. The chain employs TRBV5-6 and TRBJ2-5, with TRBD1 identical over 8 bases. Germline CDR1 SGHDT, CDR2 YYEEEE. V shed 4 bases and J 2 bases; nucleotides not matched to a gene: 7. CDR3 length: 15 residues. Written as DNA, the CDR3 is TGTGCCAGCAGCGACGGACAGGGAAGACAAGAGACCCAGTACTTC. It yields the protein CASSDGQGRQETQYF.

Only a few counts were recorded for this clonotype. The chain carries TRBV7-9 and TRBJ1-2, with D possibly matching TRBD1 (5 bases). Trimming stripped 4 bases from V and 0 bases from J, with 15 bases between. The CDR3 loop spans 16 amino acids. The germline gives CDR1 SEHNR, CDR2 FQNEAQ (reference sequence). CDR3 bases: TGTGCCAGCAGCTCCTCAGGGACCCATGCTAACTATGGCTACACCTTC. Its translation is CASSSSGTHANYGYTF.

V usage is TRBV7-2 and J usage is TRBJ2-7, with 12 nucleotides matching TRBD1. The CDR3 contains 14 residues. The trim removed 7 bases at V and 7 bases at J, leaving 8 bases unmatched. Germline CDR1 is SGHTA and CDR2 is FQGNSA. CDR3 bases: TGTGCCAGCACCGGGACAGGGGGCCTGAATGAGCAGTACTTC. Its translation: CASTGTGGLNEQYF.

The chain uses TRBV11-2 and TRBJ2-3; TRBD1 aligns across 9 bases. The CDR3 length is 17 residues. In germline, CDR1 is SGHAT, CDR2 FQNNGV. The CDR3 protein is CPCSRRTGDSSTDTQYF. CDR3 in DNA: TGTCCCTGCAGCCGACGGACAGGGGATAGTAGCACAGATACGCAGTATTTT.

The table lists this clonotype with a few counts. A read error may explain this, as a much larger clone is one base away. This rearrangement joins TRBV5-1 to TRBJ1-5, with D possibly being TRBD1 (5 bases). In germline, CDR1 is SGHRS, CDR2 YFSETQ. The CDR3 is made up of 14 amino acids. CDR3 sequence: CASILDPGRQPQHF. The CDR3 nucleotides are TGCGCCAGCATCTTGGATCCAGGGCGTCAGCCCCAGCATTTT.